This TCR beta chain emerged from a study of regulatory T cells in long-lasting Graves disease. V shed 5 bases and J shed 7 bases, with 15 bases lying between them. Per germline, CDR1 SGHAT and CDR2 FQNNGV. The CDR3 runs 14 residues. TCRdb called the reads again in MiXCR, with one record for every CDR3 protein. Here the sample spans several hundred distinct CDR3 sequences, about 68% being singletons. Findings of the study overall: No thyroid tissue was studied; the work used peripheral blood only.

Concerning this clonotype itself: Its target is not known.

The authors made the TCR library using RNA they extracted from PBMCs. This chain uses TRBV11-2 with TRBJ2-1; D is perhaps TRBD2 (7 bases). The source of this sequence is a female donor with Graves disease. The sample here was peripheral blood mononuclear cells (PBMCs), taken with antithyroid drug treatment, in newly diagnosed or persistent Graves disease (not recorded which). CDR3 sequence: CASSTWGGLNEQFF. The CDR3 region has the DNA TGTGCCAGCAGCACCTGGGGGGGCCTGAATGAGCAGTTCTTC.